Listed below are T cell receptor beta chains from one sample, sequenced in a study of cytomegalovirus exposure and HLA in healthy donors. Only in-frame clones appear in the TCRdb table, and some are missing; sequencing was by immunoSEQ multiplex PCR. The sample lists over 80,000 clones, 73% seen once, with roughly 3.5% in the top ten. The sample taken for sequencing was PBMCs. The receptors derive from a man in his forties or fifties in good health and CMV-seronegative. Both conserved end residues are part of each CDR3. A D gene is named only where the DNA matches it firmly. Size values are once, few and many counts, or a class for expanded clones, and some rows have none.

DNA	CDR3	size	D	V	J
TGTGCCAGCAGTTACGGGGCCGCCCAAGAGACCCAGTACTTC	CASSYGAAQETQYF	.	.	TRBV6-5	TRBJ2-5
TGTGCCAGCAGCTTAGAACCCGGGGCCTACGAGCAGTACTTC	CASSLEPGAYEQYF	.	.	TRBV7-6	TRBJ2-7
TGTGCCAGCAGTCCCGGGGCGGGAGAGCAGTACTTC	CASSPGAGEQYF	few	.	TRBV27	TRBJ2-7
TGTGCCAGCAGTTTGAGAAACAGGGGGTTTAATGAAAAACTGTTTTTT	CASSLRNRGFNEKLFF	.	TRBD1	TRBV6-5	TRBJ1-4
TGTGCCAGCAGCGTAGATGGCGGGGTGTCCTACGAGCAGTACTTC	CASSVDGGVSYEQYF	.	.	TRBV9	TRBJ2-7
TGCGCCAGCAGGCAGAAAGGGGCGCGAGGGAACACTGAAGCTTTCTTT	CASRQKGARGNTEAFF	once	.	TRBV5-1	TRBJ1-1
TGTGCCAGCAACTTATCAGGGGATTCACCCCTCCACTTT	CASNLSGDSPLHF	.	.	TRBV6-6	TRBJ1-6
TGTGCCAGCAGTTACCGGGAGGGGGACACTGAAGCTTTCTTT	CASSYREGDTEAFF	few	.	TRBV6-5	TRBJ1-1
TGCGCCAGCAGCCAAGATAGCTACAGGGTAAATGAAAAACTGTTTTTT	CASSQDSYRVNEKLFF	.	.	TRBV4-1	TRBJ1-4
TGTGCCAGCAGTTACACCCGGACAGGGAGGGGGACTGAAGCTTTCTTT	CASSYTRTGRGTEAFF	few	TRBD1	TRBV27	TRBJ1-1
TGCGCCAGCAGCTGGGACTCGGGACCTTACTATGGCTACACCTTC	CASSWDSGPYYGYTF	.	.	TRBV5-1	TRBJ1-2
TGTGCCTGGAGTGGTAAGGCAGGGGGCGAGGAGCCCCAGCATTTT	CAWSGKAGGEEPQHF	.	TRBD1	TRBV30	TRBJ1-5
TGTGCCAGCAGCGCACAGGGTTACGAGCAGTACTTC	CASSAQGYEQYF	few	.	TRBV7-2	TRBJ2-7
TGTGCCAGCAGTGAGGGGAGCTTTGTGCAGTTCTTC	CASSEGSFVQFF	.	.	TRBV6-1	TRBJ2-1
TGTGCCAGCAGCATAGGGGCGGGGGGAGAGACCCAGTACTTC	CASSIGAGGETQYF	.	TRBD2	TRBV25-1	TRBJ2-5
TGTGCCAGCAGCCCGACTAGCGGGGGCACAGATACGCAGTATTTT	CASSPTSGGTDTQYF	once	TRBD2	TRBV5-4	TRBJ2-3
TGTGCCAGTAGTATAAGGGACAATGACAATGAGCAGTTCTTC	CASSIRDNDNEQFF	few	.	TRBV19	TRBJ2-1
TGTGCCAGCAGCCTAACGACAGGGTTCGAGCAGTACTTC	CASSLTTGFEQYF	.	TRBD1	TRBV5-4	TRBJ2-7
TGTGCCAGCAGCTTGGGCGGGGCGTCCAAAAACATTCAGTACTTC	CASSLGGASKNIQYF	.	.	TRBV7-2	TRBJ2-4
TGTGCCAGCAGCCCGACAGGGGCAAACCGCCAGTACTTC	CASSPTGANRQYF	.	TRBD1	TRBV11-2	TRBJ2-7
TGTGCCAGCAGTTACCTGATGGAGGCGGGTTACAATGAGCAGTTCTTC	CASSYLMEAGYNEQFF	few	.	TRBV6-5	TRBJ2-1
TGTGCCATAGGGGGATACCTCTCTGGGGCCAACGTCCTGACTTTC	CAIGGYLSGANVLTF	few	.	TRBV10-3	TRBJ2-6
TGTGCCAGCAGTGATTTTGGACAGGGGGCAAGAGGCTACACCTTC	CASSDFGQGARGYTF	.	TRBD1	TRBV6-6	TRBJ1-2
TGTGCCAGCAGTCCGGGGGACAGGGAGGCTGGGGCCAACGTCCTGACTTTC	CASSPGDREAGANVLTF	.	TRBD1	TRBV28	TRBJ2-6
TGTGCCAGCAGTTTGACAGGGAACACTGAAGCTTTCTTT	CASSLTGNTEAFF	once	.	TRBV28	TRBJ1-1
TGTGCCAGCAGCTTTTCGGTCGTGAACACTGAAGCTTTCTTT	CASSFSVVNTEAFF	.	.	TRBV11-1	TRBJ1-1
TGCGCCAGCAGCTCAGACAGGCCAAACATGAACACTGAAGCTTTCTTT	CASSSDRPNMNTEAFF	.	.	TRBV5-1	TRBJ1-1
TGTGCCAGCAGCGAGGGACAGGGACAAAACATTCAGTACTTC	CASSEGQGQNIQYF	.	TRBD1	TRBV7-9	TRBJ2-4
TGTGCCAGCAGCTTGGAACAGACAGGGTCTCGCGAAAAACTGTTTTTT	CASSLEQTGSREKLFF	.	TRBD1	TRBV5-6	TRBJ1-4
TGTGCCAGCAGCTTGGGGTACAGCCTAAGCACAGATACGCAGTATTTT	CASSLGYSLSTDTQYF	.	.	TRBV5-8	TRBJ2-3
TGCGCCAGCAGCGCGGGTCCGGTCGATGAAAAACTGTTTTTT	CASSAGPVDEKLFF	few	.	TRBV5-1	TRBJ1-4
TGTGCCAGCAGCCAAGAGGAAGCGGGGGGATCCTACGAGCAGTACTTC	CASSQEEAGGSYEQYF	.	TRBD2	TRBV4-2	TRBJ2-7
TGCGCCAGCAGCCAAGTGTACCTCCTTCGCGCGCGCACAGATACGCAGTATTTT	CASSQVYLLRARTDTQYF	few	.	TRBV4-1	TRBJ2-3
TGTGCCAGCAGTGGCCGGACAGGGGGCCTCATGAACACTGAAGCTTTCTTT	CASSGRTGGLMNTEAFF	few	TRBD1	TRBV6-1	TRBJ1-1
TGTGCCAGCAGTTTCGGTGTAGATACGCAGTATTTT	CASSFGVDTQYF	.	.	TRBV5-4	TRBJ2-3
TGTGCCAGCAGCCCGCAAGGGGTTTTGAGGACTGAAGCTTTCTTT	CASSPQGVLRTEAFF	.	.	TRBV13	TRBJ1-1
TGTGCCAGCACACCGGAGTGGCAGTATTACGAGACCCAGTACTTC	CASTPEWQYYETQYF	.	.	TRBV6-5	TRBJ2-5
TGCGCCAGCAGAGCGCCGTGGGGACTAGCGGGGAGTCACTCCTACAATGAGCAGTTCTTC	CASRAPWGLAGSHSYNEQFF	.	TRBD2	TRBV10-1	TRBJ2-1
TGTGCCAGCAGCTTAATGGGGGGTAGTAATGAAAAACTGTTTTTT	CASSLMGGSNEKLFF	.	.	TRBV7-2	TRBJ1-4
TGTGCCAGCAGTTTAGTAGGGGGCGATGAAAAACTGTTTTTT	CASSLVGGDEKLFF	.	TRBD1	TRBV27	TRBJ1-4
TGTGCCAGCAGTCCAGGGTCTTCAGGAAACACCATATATTTT	CASSPGSSGNTIYF	few	.	TRBV6-6	TRBJ1-3
TGTGCCAGTAGTATAGTGGGGACACAAAGCAATCAGCCCCAGCATTTT	CASSIVGTQSNQPQHF	.	.	TRBV19	TRBJ1-5
TGTGCCAGAGCAGGGTCTGCGGGGGGTCTCACCCAGTACTTC	CARAGSAGGLTQYF	.	TRBD2	TRBV5-3	TRBJ2-7
TGTGCCAGCAGCCAAGACGGACTAGCGGATATAAACATTCAGTACTTC	CASSQDGLADINIQYF	.	TRBD2	TRBV14	TRBJ2-4
TGTGCCACCCGTCACAATGAGCAGTTCTTC	CATRHNEQFF	.	.	TRBV7-8	TRBJ2-1
TGCGCCAGCAGCCAACAGGGACAGGGGATAATCGGGTACGAGCAGTACTTC	CASSQQGQGIIGYEQYF	.	TRBD1	TRBV4-1	TRBJ2-7
TGCGCCAGCAGCCACAGGGACAGCGCGCGAGAGACCCAGTACTTC	CASSHRDSARETQYF	.	TRBD1	TRBV4-1	TRBJ2-5
TGTGCCAGCAGCGTAGCGGTCAGGGGTTTAACTGGGGCCAACGTCCTGACTTTC	CASSVAVRGLTGANVLTF	.	.	TRBV9	TRBJ2-6